Presented here are 20 T cell receptor beta chains from one specimen sequenced in a study of long-term antiretroviral therapy in people with HIV. Survey-level immunoSEQ v3.0 assays were run. Repertoires were generated with immunoSEQ multiplex PCR, while TCRdb's copy carries only in-frame clones and drops some. The repertoire holds 7,100 or so clones, with 79% as singletons. Sequenced here: unsorted PBMCs, sampled 1.1 years after starting antiretroviral therapy. The receptor set was obtained from a man in his forties or fifties with HIV.

The genes are TRBV7-9 and TRBJ1-6; TRBD1 might be the D (5 bases). Per germline, CDR1 SEHNR and CDR2 FQNEAQ (reference sequence). The CDR3 totals 14 residues. Trimming cost V 5 bases and J 7 bases, with 12 bases left between them. The CDR3 bases are TGTGCCAGCAGCCTTAGGGAGGGGAATTCACCCCTCCACTTT. Its translation is CASSLREGNSPLHF.

This clone was found once. The rearrangement joins TRBV11-3 to TRBJ1-1; the D is unclear. V was cut by 1 base and J by 7 bases, with 4 bases left in between. Germline values: CDR1 SGHNT, CDR2 YENEEA. The length of the CDR3 is 11 residues. Here the CDR3 reads CASSLGGEAFF. For the CDR3, the DNA is TGTGCCAGCAGCTTAGGTGGTGAAGCTTTCTTT.

The chain carries TRBV7-9 and TRBJ1-5; D is perhaps TRBD1 (5 bases). Deletions cut 5 bases from V and 4 bases from J, with 9 bases between. The germline V gene has CDR1 SEHNR and CDR2 FQNEAQ (reference sequence). The CDR3 consists of 13 residues. CDR3 residues: CASSHDRNQPQHF. The CDR3 region has the DNA TGTGCCAGCAGCCACGACAGAAATCAGCCCCAGCATTTT.

This rearrangement joins TRBV10-3 to TRBJ2-3, with D uncertain. The CDR3 spans 11 residues. Germline V gives CDR1 ENHRY, CDR2 SYGVKD. The ends were cut back, 4 bases at V and 10 bases at J, with 9 bases in the middle. The CDR3 bases are TGTGCCATCAGTGCCTCTGAGGCGCAGTATTTT. Its protein is CAISASEAQYF.

The chain couples TRBV9 to TRBJ2-1, with no clear D. This CDR3 is built from 14 residues. CDR1 is SGDLS, CDR2 YYNGEE, per germline. V was cut by 0 bases and J by 5 bases, with 9 bases left in between. In nucleotides, the CDR3 is TGTGCCAGCAGCGTAGGACTCCTCGACAATGAGCAGTTCTTC. It encodes CASSVGLLDNEQFF.

The chain's CDR3 is CASRRTNNYGYTF. Here the CDR3 DNA reads TGTGCCAGCAGGAGGACAAATAACTATGGCTACACCTTC. V and J are TRBV6-5 and TRBJ1-2, with D perhaps matching TRBD1 (5 bases). With 6 bases removed from V and 1 base from J, the gap between germline ends came to 9 bases. The CDR3 sequence is 13 residues long. Germline V gene data show CDR1 as MNHEY and CDR2 as SVGAGI.

The V gene is TRBV27, the J gene TRBJ2-6; TRBD1 matches at 7 bases. This CDR3 has 17 amino acids. V shed 4 bases, J shed 2 bases, and the junction held 8 bases outside the gene matches. Germline CDR1 reads MNHEY; CDR2 reads SMNVEV (reference sequence). The CDR3 DNA follows: TGTGCCAGCAGTTCCATTACAGACAGGGCTGGGGCCAACGTCCTGACTTTC. Amino acid sequence: CASSSITDRAGANVLTF.

The CDR3 is CSGSRGTNTEAFF. The CDR3 coding sequence is TGCAGCGGCAGTCGGGGGACGAACACTGAAGCTTTCTTT. The chain links TRBV29-1 to TRBJ1-1; D might be TRBD1 (5 bases). The CDR3 is 13 amino acids. The germline gives CDR1 SQVTM, CDR2 ANQGSEA. V lost 7 bases to trimming and J lost 1 base, with 13 bases between them.

The CDR3 DNA follows: TGTGCCAGCAGCCCGGGGGGGCCCCCAGATACGCAGTATTTT. It specifies CASSPGGPPDTQYF. The chain carries TRBV7-6 and TRBJ2-3; 8 bases line up with TRBD2. The CDR3 spans 14 residues. From germline, CDR1 is SGHVS and CDR2 FNYEAQ. V shed 5 bases and J 4 bases; nucleotides not matched to a gene: 5. Together with reference TRBV7-6 and TRBJ2-3, the CDR3 gives the full variable domain: GAGVSQSPRYKVTKRGQDVALRCDPISGHVSLYWYRQALGQGPEFLTYFNYEAQQDKSGLPNDRFSAERPEGSISTLTIQRTEQRDSAMYRCASSPGGPPDTQYFGPGTRLTVL.

CDR3 residues: CASCQQGKGQPQHF. The CDR3 coding sequence is TGTGCCAGCTGTCAACAGGGAAAAGGTCAGCCCCAGCATTTT. The V and J genes are TRBV2 and TRBJ1-5, with D perhaps TRBD1 (6 bases). V was cut by 8 bases and J by 6 bases, with 17 bases left in between. The germline CDR1 and CDR2 sequences are SNHLY and FYNNEI. The CDR3 has 14 residues.

The genes are TRBV5-4 and TRBJ2-3; 13 nucleotides align to TRBD2. This CDR3 contains 16 residues. CDR1 is SGHNT, CDR2 YYREEE, per germline (reference sequence). With V trimmed by 2 bases and J by 1 base, 1 base remained unmatched. CDR3 sequence: CASSFGLAGGTDTQYF. The DNA of the CDR3 is TGTGCCAGCAGCTTCGGACTAGCGGGGGGCACAGATACGCAGTATTTT.

The V and J genes are TRBV11-2 and TRBJ2-1; 7 bases agree with TRBD2. After removal of 1 base from V and 7 bases from J, the junction contained 4 bases not matched to a gene. This CDR3 has 14 residues. The germline V gene encodes CDR1 SGHAT and CDR2 FQNNGV. Here the CDR3 reads CASSLGRGSNEQFF. The CDR3 region has the DNA TGTGCCAGCAGCTTAGGGCGGGGGAGTAATGAGCAGTTCTTC.

CDR3 sequence: CASSRDGNYGYTF. CDR3 bases: TGTGCCAGCAGCCGCGACGGGAACTATGGCTACACCTTC. The chain has TRBV9 and TRBJ1-2; D gene ambiguous. This CDR3 has 13 residues. The germline V gene encodes CDR1 SGDLS and CDR2 YYNGEE. The V end was cut by 4 bases, the J end by 2 bases, with 9 bases between.

This chain connects TRBV6-1 to TRBJ1-1, with 7 bases fitting TRBD1. Germline loops: CDR1 MNHNS, CDR2 SASEGT. Trimming took 7 bases from V and 0 from J; bases not matched to a gene: 5. The CDR3 loop spans 14 amino acids. The DNA for the CDR3 is TGTGCCAGCACCCCCACAGGGGTGAACACTGAAGCTTTCTTT. This gives the protein CASTPTGVNTEAFF.

The chain has TRBV7-2 and TRBJ1-5; D unclear. The CDR3 loop spans 15 amino acids. CDR1 is SGHTA and CDR2 is FQGNSA in the germline V gene. The V end lost 1 base, the J end lost 2 bases, and 9 bases lay between the germline ends. This chain's CDR3 is CASSLDPPGNQPQHF. The CDR3 bases are TGTGCCAGCAGCTTAGACCCGCCCGGCAATCAGCCCCAGCATTTT.

The chain has TRBV21-1 and TRBJ1-2. TRBV21-1 is shown as a pseudogene. This CDR3 has 13 residues. DNA of the CDR3: TGTGCCAGCAGCGCGACGGGCAACTATGGCTACACCTTC. Translating gives CASSATGNYGYTF.

The rearrangement joins TRBV6-5 to TRBJ2-7, with D possibly matching TRBD1 (5 bases). V lost 0 bases and J lost 6, with 18 bases in between. CDR1 is MNHEY, CDR2 SVGAGI, per germline. This CDR3 comprises 16 residues. The CDR3 spells CASSYSVVQGMGEQYF. The CDR3 DNA is TGTGCCAGCAGTTACTCGGTTGTGCAGGGCATGGGCGAGCAGTACTTC.

CDR3 in DNA: TGCGCCAGCAGGTGGGGGAGGGACAATGAGCAGTTCTTC. Translated: CASRWGRDNEQFF. The chain has TRBV5-1 and TRBJ2-1; TRBD2 matches at 7 bases. This CDR3 contains 13 residues. The germline CDR1 and CDR2 sequences are SGHRS and YFSETQ. V lost 5 bases to trimming and J lost 5 bases; unmatched junction nucleotides: 4.

This clone was observed a single time. The chain carries TRBV9 and TRBJ1-2; 8 positions agree with TRBD1. Per the germline V gene, CDR1 is SGDLS and CDR2 is YYNGEE. The CDR3 loop spans 15 amino acids. V was pared by 4 bases and J by 3 bases, with 8 bases of the junction left unmatched. The DNA for the CDR3 is TGTGCCAGCAGCCTGTTGACAGGGGACGACTATGGCTACACCTTC. This codes for CASSLLTGDDYGYTF.

This rearrangement joins TRBV6-1 to TRBJ1-1; 8 nucleotides agree with TRBD1. CDR1 is MNHNS, CDR2 SASEGT, per germline. Trimming took 5 bases from V and 4 from J; bases not matched to a gene: 6. This CDR3 has 14 amino acids. The CDR3 region is CASSKTGQGTEAFF. The CDR3 coding sequence is TGTGCCAGCAGTAAGACCGGACAGGGCACTGAAGCTTTCTTT.